This is a list of T cell receptor beta chains from one sample in a study of shared clonotypes between healthy human individuals. Clones were sequenced by immunoSEQ multiplex PCR, and TCRdb holds only the in-frame ones, with some missing. The sample consists of some 480,000 clones, about 80% of them appearing once. Specimen: PBMCs. The receptors come from a woman aged 40 to 55 in good health. Some clones in this sample may be carry-over from other donors' samples. CDR3s include the opening cysteine and the closing phenylalanine or tryptophan. Fields, in order: V gene, J gene, D gene, clone size, CDR3 length, CDR3 DNA, CDR3 protein. The D gene is left open where the match is weak. Not all rows give a size; the values are once, few, many and, for expanded clones, a class.

TRBV6-5	TRBJ1-3	NA	few	15	TGTGCCAGCAGTTGGAGGGGCATCTCTGGAAACACCATATATTTT	CASSWRGISGNTIYF
TRBV19	TRBJ2-1	TRBD2	NA	16	TGTGCCAGTAGCCCCCAGGTAGCGGGAGCCTACAATGAGCAGTTCTTC	CASSPQVAGAYNEQFF
TRBV11-2	TRBJ2-3	NA	NA	14	TGTGCCAGCAGACCTCTCTTGAGCACAGATACGCAGTATTTT	CASRPLLSTDTQYF
TRBV11-2	TRBJ2-5	NA	NA	14	TGTGCCAGCAGCTTAGGTTTGACACAAGAGACCCAGTACTTC	CASSLGLTQETQYF
TRBV28	TRBJ2-3	NA	NA	15	TGTGCCAGCAGTTTATTTGGGTCTAACACAGATACGCAGTATTTT	CASSLFGSNTDTQYF
TRBV11-2	TRBJ2-7	NA	NA	16	TGTGCCAGCAGCTTAGATTCGGGATATGGTGCCTACGAGCAGTACTTC	CASSLDSGYGAYEQYF
TRBV18	TRBJ2-1	NA	NA	14	TGTGCCAGCTATCGGTTTATCGATGACAATGAGCAGTTCTTC	CASYRFIDDNEQFF
TRBV2	TRBJ2-1	NA	NA	13	TGTGCCAGCAGTGAAGTCGGGCTAGCCTCCCCGTTCTTC	CASSEVGLASPFF
TRBV6-5	TRBJ2-7	TRBD1	few	16	TGTGCCAGCAGTTACCCCCCGACAGGGGCTAGCTACGAGCAGTACTTC	CASSYPPTGASYEQYF
TRBV29-1	TRBJ2-1	NA	NA	13	TGCAGCGTCTCATTCCGGGGTCCCAATGAGCAGTTCTTC	CSVSFRGPNEQFF
TRBV5-4	TRBJ1-4	NA	NA	15	TGTGCCAGCAGCAGGGGCGGAGCAACTAATGAAAAACTGTTTTTT	CASSRGGATNEKLFF
TRBV27	TRBJ1-2	TRBD1	NA	13	TGTGCCAGCAGTAGAAGGGACAGCTATGGCTACACCTTC	CASSRRDSYGYTF
TRBV27	TRBJ2-7	NA	NA	17	TGTGCCAGCAGTTTACCCAGGGCCAGGGGTGGTACCTACGAGCAGTACTTC	CASSLPRARGGTYEQYF
TRBV13	TRBJ2-7	NA	once	12	TGTGCCAGCAGCTTAAGAGCCTACGAGCAGTACTTC	CASSLRAYEQYF
TRBV7-3	TRBJ2-2	NA	NA	14	TGTGCCAGCAGCTTTAACGCGAACACCGGGGAGCTGTTTTTT	CASSFNANTGELFF
TRBV15	TRBJ2-7	TRBD1	few	14	TGTGCCACCAGCAGCGGGACAGGGACCTACGAGCAGTACTTC	CATSSGTGTYEQYF
TRBV28	TRBJ1-2	TRBD1	NA	14	TGTGCCAGCAGCCTTACCCCGGGACAGGGCCAAGCCACCTTC	CASSLTPGQGQATF
TRBV7-9	TRBJ2-7	NA	NA	16	TGTGCCAGCAGCTTATCCCAAGGCGGTCTTGTCTACGAGCAGTACTTC	CASSLSQGGLVYEQYF
TRBV6-5	TRBJ2-7	NA	NA	15	TGTGCCAGCAGTTACGCCCAGGGGTCCTCCTACGAGCAGTACTTC	CASSYAQGSSYEQYF
TRBV7-2	TRBJ2-7	NA	once	14	TGTGCCAGCAGCCCCAGACTGGCCCCCTACGAGCAGTACTTC	CASSPRLAPYEQYF
TRBV5-1	TRBJ2-2	TRBD1	NA	15	TGCGCCAGCAGCCAGACAGGGGAGGTCACCGGGGAGCTGTTTTTT	CASSQTGEVTGELFF
TRBV10-1	TRBJ2-7	NA	NA	15	TGCGCCAGCAGTGAGTCGGCGCCCAGGCAGTACGAGCAGTACTTC	CASSESAPRQYEQYF
TRBV2	TRBJ2-7	NA	NA	12	TGTGCCAGTGGGACGGGAACCTACGAGCAGTACTTC	CASGTGTYEQYF
TRBV19	TRBJ2-7	NA	NA	14	TGTGCCAGTAGTGTAGCGCCGAGCTCCTACGAGCAGTACTTC	CASSVAPSSYEQYF
TRBV28	TRBJ1-5	TRBD1	NA	15	TGTGCCAGCAGCCAACCGGGACAGGGCAATCAGCCCCAGCATTTT	CASSQPGQGNQPQHF